This T cell receptor beta chain was sequenced for a study of blood T cell repertoires in COVID-19. In the original processing: Reference gene primers were amplified, and this amplification served to estimate nucleated cell counts. Sequenced by immunoSEQ multiplex PCR; TCRdb stores in-frame clones only, minus some. That table gives V, J and clone size, and the DNA gave D and trimming. In the table there are roughly 140,000 clones, around 90% of which are singletons. Germline CDR1 MNHEY, CDR2 SVGAGI. The CDR3 is made up of 16 amino acids. V lost 0 bases, J lost 5 bases, and 3 bases stayed unmatched. The sample consisted of peripheral blood. The receptor comes from a woman in her forties or fifties with acute or convalescent COVID-19. The chain employs TRBV6-5 and TRBJ2-3; 12 nucleotides line up with TRBD2. The CDR3 loop is CASSYSRLAGVDTQYF. CDR3 coding DNA: TGTGCCAGCAGTTACTCAAGACTAGCGGGGGTAGATACGCAGTATTTT.